One and the same sample provided the 9 T cell receptor beta chains below, sequenced in a study of blood T cells in healthy people across ages. Primers used in a second PCR of roughly 6 to 11 cycles were a sample-barcoded 5' primer and a J-beta primer mix. Each CDR3 protein gets one entry after TCRdb re-called the 5' RACE reads with MiXCR. Seen here are about 1,500,000 distinct CDR3 sequences, roughly 30% observed once, and the top ten hold roughly 8%. The specimen was blood. The receptors derive from a woman aged 30 to 39 in good health.

This clonotype occurred once. The chain couples TRBV10-3 to TRBJ1-1; 7 bases are shared with TRBD1. CDR1 and CDR2 from the germline V gene are ENHRY and SYGVKD. The CDR3 extends over 13 amino acids. With V trimmed by 2 bases and J by 8 bases, 5 bases remained unmatched. The CDR3 DNA is TGTGCCATCAGTGAGCCGGGACAGCCAGAAGCTTTCTTT. Encoded protein: CAISEPGQPEAFF.

This clonotype was recorded many times. V gene TRBV5-1 combines with J gene TRBJ2-1, with 9 positions matching TRBD1. V lost 5 bases to trimming and J lost 6 bases; unmatched junction nucleotides: 15. Germline lookup yields CDR1 SGHRS and CDR2 YFSETQ. This CDR3 is 17 amino acids long. In DNA, the CDR3 is TGCGCCAGCAGTCAACCAACCACAGGGGGCACTCTCAATGAGCAGTTCTTC. Its protein is CASSQPTTGGTLNEQFF. Variable domain in full (rest from reference TRBV5-1 and TRBJ2-1): KAGVTQTPRYLIKTRGQQVTLSCSPISGHRSVSWYQQTPGQGLQFLFEYFSETQRNKGNFPGRFSGRQFSNSRSEMNVSTLELGDSALYLCASSQPTTGGTLNEQFFGPGTRLTVL.

This clonotype was seen more than once but under ten times. The chain uses TRBV12-3 or TRBV12-4 and TRBJ2-5, with TRBD2 identical over 13 bases. This CDR3 contains 16 residues. After removal of 6 bases from V and 5 bases from J, the junction contained 9 bases not matched to a gene. The chain's CDR3 is CASSETGLAGSETQYF. As DNA, the CDR3 is TGTGCCAGCAGCGAAACGGGACTAGCGGGATCCGAGACCCAGTACTTC.

The chain recombines TRBV2 with TRBJ1-1; D possibly corresponds to TRBD1 (6 bases). This CDR3 has 14 amino acids. Trimming removed 5 bases from V and 0 bases from J, with 10 bases in between. Germline CDR1 is SNHLY and CDR2 is FYNNEI. The CDR3 coding sequence is TGTGCCAGCAGTTTACGGGACATGAACACTGAAGCTTTCTTT. Protein sequence: CASSLRDMNTEAFF.

The rearrangement links TRBV6-6 to TRBJ1-2; 7 bases match TRBD1. The CDR3 runs to 13 residues. Germline CDR1 MNHNY, CDR2 SVGAGI (reference sequence). V dropped 2 bases and J dropped 6; count of bases not matched to a gene: 3. The CDR3 protein is CASSYDRAHGYTF. The CDR3 DNA is TGTGCCAGCAGTTACGACAGGGCCCATGGCTACACCTTC.

In its sample, this clonotype was seen a few times. In DNA, the CDR3 is TGTGCCAGCAGCCAAGGGGGACTCGGGGAGACCCAGTACTTC. Amino acid sequence: CASSQGGLGETQYF. The J gene is TRBJ2-5, the V gene TRBV4-2; D is perhaps TRBD2 (6 bases). V was trimmed by 1 base and J by 5 bases, leaving 11 bases between them. This CDR3 contains 14 residues. Per the germline V gene, CDR1 is LGHNA and CDR2 is YNFKEQ.

The rearrangement links TRBV25-1 to TRBJ1-2, with unresolved D. In germline, CDR1 is MGHDK, CDR2 SYGVNS. The V gene lost 7 bases and the J gene lost 7 bases, with 16 bases spanning the gap. CDR3 length: 13 residues. The CDR3 DNA sequence: TGTGCCAGCACTGCGCCGGGTACCTCTGGCTACACCTTC. Amino acids: CASTAPGTSGYTF.

The gene calls are TRBV6-1 and TRBJ2-1; 8 nucleotides align to TRBD1. Germline loops: CDR1 MNHNS, CDR2 SASEGT. There are 17 residues in the CDR3. Trimming removed 5 bases from V and 2 bases from J; junction bases left unmatched: 11. The CDR3 reads CASSPRSGQGAYNEQFF. In DNA form, the CDR3 reads TGTGCCAGCAGTCCCCGATCCGGACAGGGCGCCTACAATGAGCAGTTCTTC.

The table lists this clonotype with many counts. The CDR3 sequence: CASSLGISGVVDEQYF. The CDR3 bases are TGTGCCAGCAGCTTAGGCATTAGTGGTGTCGTGGACGAGCAGTACTTC. V is TRBV11-2 and J is TRBJ2-7; no reliable D call. Looked up from germline, CDR1 is SGHAT and CDR2 is FQNNGV. V lost 1 base to trimming and J lost 5 bases, with 18 bases between them. The CDR3 is 16 amino acids.